This TCR beta chain came from a study of blood T cell repertoires in COVID-19. Study as a whole: Acute and convalescent COVID-19 samples came from the United States, Italy and Spain. T cells, B-cell-depleted T cells, or PBMCs provided the cDNA or gDNA that served as material.

CDR1 is KGHDR, CDR2 SFDVKD, per germline. V shed 6 bases, J shed 5 bases, and the junction held 6 bases outside the gene matches. The CDR3 covers 15 residues. In the authors' workflow: Researchers report that nucleated cell counts were estimated from reference gene primer amplification. Libraries were prepared by immunoSEQ multiplex PCR; TCRdb keeps only in-frame clonotypes and omits some of them. V, J and clone size were drawn from that table, and D and trimming were deduced from the DNA. The sample holds 200,000 to 300,000 clones, 75% to 90% seen once. The sequenced sample was peripheral blood. This TCR came from an older woman with active or convalescent COVID-19. The genes are TRBV24-1 and TRBJ2-1; 10 bases agree with TRBD2. The DNA of the CDR3 is TGTGCCACCAGTCGAGCGGGGGGGCTTGACAATGAGCAGTTCTTC. Its translation is CATSRAGGLDNEQFF.